Listed below are T cell receptor beta chains from one sample, sequenced in a study of shared clonotypes between healthy human individuals. Clones were sequenced by immunoSEQ multiplex PCR, and TCRdb holds only the in-frame ones, with some missing. The table includes about 490,000 clones, 60% to 85% detected once. The sample consisted of PBMCs. The receptors were sampled from a woman between 35 and 50 years old in good health. Some clones in this sample may be carry-over from other donors' samples. The CDR3 runs from the conserved cysteine through the conserved F or W. A D gene is named only where the DNA matches it firmly. Clone size, where shown, is once, few, many, or a class for clones that have expanded.

j_call d_call v_call clone_size cdr3_aa cdr3_nt
TRBJ2-7 NA TRBV15 NA CATSPQGSAYEQYF TGTGCCACCAGCCCGCAGGGGTCCGCCTACGAGCAGTACTTC
TRBJ1-1 NA TRBV7-2 NA CASSLGAGLTTEAFF TGTGCCAGCAGCTTAGGCGCAGGGTTAACGACTGAAGCTTTCTTT
TRBJ1-2 TRBD1 TRBV7-2 NA CASSLSTGVTYGYTF TGTGCCAGCAGCCTCTCGACAGGGGTGACCTATGGCTACACCTTC
TRBJ1-2 NA TRBV11-2 NA CASSLAGEKNYGYTF TGTGCCAGCAGCTTGGCAGGGGAAAAGAACTATGGCTACACCTTC
TRBJ2-5 NA TRBV4-2 once CASSQGGREWRETQYF TGTGCCAGCAGCCAAGGAGGTAGGGAGTGGAGGGAGACCCAGTACTTC
TRBJ2-3 NA TRBV5-1 NA CASSLAGRAADTQYF TGCGCCAGCAGCTTGGCCGGCAGAGCCGCAGATACGCAGTATTTT
TRBJ2-7 NA TRBV30 NA CAWSHGGQTYEQYF TGTGCCTGGAGCCACGGAGGGCAGACCTACGAGCAGTACTTC
TRBJ2-1 NA TRBV6-5 NA CATFWAGYEQFF TGTGCCACCTTTTGGGCCGGCTATGAGCAGTTCTTC
TRBJ2-7 NA TRBV7-2 NA CASSLSPPGMQYF TGTGCCAGCAGCTTATCCCCGCCGGGAATGCAGTACTTC
TRBJ2-3 NA TRBV18 NA CASFRRDQSTDTQYF TGTGCCAGCTTCCGGAGAGACCAGAGCACAGATACGCAGTATTTT
TRBJ1-5 NA TRBV19 NA CASSLENQPQHF TGTGCCAGTAGTCTGGAAAATCAGCCCCAGCATTTT
TRBJ2-7 TRBD2 TRBV27 NA CASSSHLAGVSYEQYF TGTGCCAGCAGTTCCCATCTAGCGGGAGTGTCCTACGAGCAGTACTTC
TRBJ1-5 NA TRBV19 NA CASRGRQVSHQPQHF TGTGCCAGTAGAGGAAGACAGGTTTCTCATCAGCCCCAGCATTTT
TRBJ1-1 NA TRBV6-4 NA CASSGLGGGGEAFF TGTGCCAGCAGTGGACTGGGGGGGGGCGGTGAAGCTTTCTTT
TRBJ2-7 NA TRBV11-2 NA CASSLGTAIYEQYF TGTGCCAGCAGCTTAGGGACAGCCATCTACGAGCAGTACTTC
TRBJ2-7 NA TRBV19 NA CASSSLGRGYEQYF TGTGCCAGTAGTAGTTTGGGACGCGGCTACGAGCAGTACTTC
TRBJ2-7 NA TRBV6-5 NA CASSYGGEQYF TGTGCCAGCAGTTACGGGGGGGAGCAGTACTTC
TRBJ1-2 TRBD1 TRBV7-9 NA CASSRQGARANYGYTF TGTGCCAGCAGCAGACAGGGGGCGAGGGCTAACTATGGCTACACCTTC
TRBJ2-1 TRBD2 TRBV11-3 NA CASSVAGAYNEQFF TGTGCCAGCAGCGTAGCGGGGGCTTACAATGAGCAGTTCTTC
TRBJ2-7 NA TRBV5-4 NA CASSSGAQEVYEQYF TGTGCCAGCAGCTCCGGAGCCCAGGAGGTCTACGAGCAGTACTTC
TRBJ2-7 TRBD1 TRBV5-1 NA CASRIGTGTNLNEQYF TGCGCCAGTAGGATCGGGACAGGGACAAATTTAAACGAGCAGTACTTC
TRBJ2-3 NA TRBV7-8 NA CASSPRRVRASTDTQYF TGTGCCAGCAGCCCACGACGAGTTAGAGCCAGCACAGATACGCAGTATTTT
TRBJ1-1 TRBD1 TRBV7-3 NA CASSRDRTAEAFF TGTGCCAGCAGCCGGGACAGAACTGCGGAAGCTTTCTTT
TRBJ2-1 TRBD2 TRBV19 NA CASSNPTSGRGPEQFF TGTGCCAGTAGCAACCCTACTAGCGGGAGGGGCCCTGAGCAGTTCTTC
TRBJ2-1 NA TRBV5-1 NA CASKAGTPYNEQFF TGCGCCAGCAAAGCCGGGACTCCCTACAATGAGCAGTTCTTC
TRBJ2-3 TRBD2 TRBV18 NA CASSPLAARGAGATDTQYF TGTGCCAGCTCACCACTTGCCGCCCGAGGGGCGGGAGCCACAGATACGCAGTATTTT
TRBJ1-5 TRBD1 TRBV15 NA CATSRGGTAVSNQPQHF TGTGCCACCAGCAGAGGCGGGACAGCGGTTAGCAATCAGCCCCAGCATTTT
TRBJ1-1 NA TRBV19 NA CASSISTIMNTEAFF TGTGCCAGTAGTATCTCTACAATCATGAACACTGAAGCTTTCTTT
TRBJ1-3 TRBD1 TRBV28 NA CASSADRGFSGNTIYF TGTGCCAGCAGTGCGGACAGGGGTTTCTCTGGAAACACCATATATTTT
TRBJ2-2 NA TRBV7-9 NA CASPSGTANTGELFF TGTGCCAGCCCTTCCGGGACGGCGAACACCGGGGAGCTGTTTTTT
TRBJ2-7 NA TRBV10-3 NA CAISELNNYEQYF TGTGCCATCAGTGAGTTAAACAACTACGAGCAGTACTTC
TRBJ2-7 NA TRBV30 NA CAWSGRTPMNEQYF TGTGCCTGGAGTGGGCGGACCCCGATGAACGAGCAGTACTTC
TRBJ2-5 NA TRBV5-1 few CASSPQGGKAVGDQYF TGCGCCAGCAGCCCGCAGGGCGGGAAGGCCGTTGGAGACCAGTACTTC
TRBJ1-6 NA TRBV9 NA CASSVAGAAISPLHF TGTGCCAGCAGCGTAGCTGGCGCCGCCATATCACCCCTCCACTTT
TRBJ2-1 TRBD2 TRBV7-9 NA CASSLRDPGLARYEQFF TGTGCCAGCAGCTTAAGGGACCCGGGACTAGCGCGATATGAGCAGTTCTTC
TRBJ1-5 NA TRBV13 NA CASSDGNNQPQHF TGTGCCAGCAGCGACGGGAACAATCAGCCCCAGCATTTT
TRBJ2-3 NA TRBV11-1 NA CASSLGGRADTQYF TGTGCCAGCAGCTTAGGTGGGCGCGCAGATACGCAGTATTTT
TRBJ2-2 TRBD1 TRBV27 NA CASSRPSYDRANTGELFF TGTGCCAGCAGTCGACCTTCGTACGACAGGGCTAACACCGGGGAGCTGTTTTTT
TRBJ2-1 TRBD2 TRBV5-1 many CASSPGLAGVGYNEQFF TGCGCCAGCAGCCCTGGACTAGCGGGAGTAGGGTACAATGAGCAGTTCTTC
TRBJ2-7 TRBD1 TRBV2 NA CASSPVWGQAYEQYF TGTGCCAGCAGCCCGGTTTGGGGACAGGCCTACGAGCAGTACTTC
TRBJ1-3 NA TRBV29-1 NA CSAWDERGGNTIYF TGCAGCGCATGGGACGAACGAGGGGGAAACACCATATATTTT
TRBJ2-2 TRBD2 TRBV7-2 NA CASSLNSGRITGELFF TGTGCCAGCAGCTTAAATAGCGGGAGGATCACCGGGGAGCTGTTTTTT
TRBJ2-1 TRBD1 TRBV2 NA CASLSQGAYNEQFF TGTGCCAGCCTATCACAGGGGGCCTACAATGAGCAGTTCTTC
TRBJ1-3 NA TRBV10-3 NA CAAWTEAAGNTIYF TGTGCCGCATGGACAGAAGCTGCTGGAAACACCATATATTTT